This TCR beta chain stems from a study of T cell responses to AZD1222 COVID-19 vaccine. Overall study context: The study pooled second doses at about 4 or about 12 weeks.

The germline CDR1 and CDR2 sequences are DFQATT and SNEGSKA (reference sequence). The CDR3 is 11 amino acids. V lost 7 bases, J lost 1 base, and 7 bases lay in between. Study results and limitations: Along spike, vaccine-associated CD4 TCRs were found throughout, with dominance at 160-218 and 743-854. Repertoire sampling occurred only after the peak T cell response. Reportedly, nearly half the spike-specific TCRs target unmutated variant regions.

As to this clone: Its target is not known.

Profiled with immunoSEQ multiplex PCR; TCRdb holds only in-frame clones, not every one. The sample consists of some 140,000 clones, 88% of them appearing once. This clonotype originated in an adult in good health. This chain joins TRBV20-1 and TRBJ1-1, with D tentatively TRBD1 (5 bases). The source was peripheral blood, collected on day 0 of AZD1222 vaccination. CDR3 sequence: CSGRGNTEAFF. CDR3 bases: TGCAGTGGAAGGGGGAACACTGAAGCTTTCTTT.